The T cell receptor beta chain under discussion was sequenced for a study of blood T cell repertoires in COVID-19. TCRdb's copy holds only in-frame clones and misses some; the assay was immunoSEQ multiplex PCR. The data contain around 260,000 clones, 84% of them singletons. Trimming took off 8 bases at V and 2 bases at J, with 13 bases between the two ends. From germline, CDR1 is WSHSY and CDR2 SAAADI. The CDR3 covers 14 residues. The chain recombines TRBV10-2 with TRBJ2-1; possible D gene TRBD1, 6 bases. The sequencing sample was made of peripheral blood. The sequence was collected from a person between 65 and 80 years old with COVID-19, enrolled during active disease. The CDR3 reads CASGRRGTYNEQFF. Here the CDR3 DNA reads TGCGCCAGCGGGCGAAGGGGGACCTACAATGAGCAGTTCTTC.